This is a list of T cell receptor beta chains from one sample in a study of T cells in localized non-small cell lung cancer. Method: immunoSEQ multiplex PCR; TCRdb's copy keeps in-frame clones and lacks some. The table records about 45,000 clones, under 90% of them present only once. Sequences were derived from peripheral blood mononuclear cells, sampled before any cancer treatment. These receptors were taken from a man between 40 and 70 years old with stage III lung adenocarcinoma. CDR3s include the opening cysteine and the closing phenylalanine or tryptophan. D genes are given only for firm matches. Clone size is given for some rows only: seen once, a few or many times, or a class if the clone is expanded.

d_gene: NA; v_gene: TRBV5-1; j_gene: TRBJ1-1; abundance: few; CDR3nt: TGCGCCAGCAGCTTTCAAGGAGCCAACACTGAAGCTTTCTTT; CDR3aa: CASSFQGANTEAFF
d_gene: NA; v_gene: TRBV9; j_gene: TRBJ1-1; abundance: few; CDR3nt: TGTGCCAGCAGCCCGGACAGTGAAGCTTTCTTT; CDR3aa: CASSPDSEAFF
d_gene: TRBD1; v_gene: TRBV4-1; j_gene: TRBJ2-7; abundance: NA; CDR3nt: TGCGCCAGCAGCCAACTGGGGGACAGCCTGACCTACGAGCAGTACTTC; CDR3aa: CASSQLGDSLTYEQYF
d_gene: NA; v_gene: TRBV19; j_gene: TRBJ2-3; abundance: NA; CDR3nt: TGTGCCAGTAGGGATTGGGGAGTTTCGACAGATACGCAGTATTTT; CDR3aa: CASRDWGVSTDTQYF
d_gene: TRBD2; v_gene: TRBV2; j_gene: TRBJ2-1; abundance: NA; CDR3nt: TGTGCCAGCAGCGCTAGCGGGTTAACGCACAATGAGCAGTTCTTC; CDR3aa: CASSASGLTHNEQFF
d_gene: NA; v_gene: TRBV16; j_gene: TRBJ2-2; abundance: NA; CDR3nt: TGTGCCAGCAGCCATGGTTTCGATGTTGGACAGAAGAACACCGGGGAGCTGTTTTTT; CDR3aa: CASSHGFDVGQKNTGELFF
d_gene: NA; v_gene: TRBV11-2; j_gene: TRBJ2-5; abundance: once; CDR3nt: TGTGCCAGCAGCTCGGGGGCCGTGACCCAGTACTTC; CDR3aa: CASSSGAVTQYF
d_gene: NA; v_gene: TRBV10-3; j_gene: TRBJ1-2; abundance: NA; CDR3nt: TGTGCCATCAGTACCGTAAGGGGCTACACCTTC; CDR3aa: CAISTVRGYTF
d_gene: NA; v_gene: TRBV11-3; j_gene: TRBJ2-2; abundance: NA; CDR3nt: TGTGCCAGCAGCCCGCGGACGCCCCGCACCGGGGAGCTGTTTTTT; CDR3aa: CASSPRTPRTGELFF
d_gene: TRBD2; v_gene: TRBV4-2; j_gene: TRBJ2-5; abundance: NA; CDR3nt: TGTGCCAGCAGTTCCGGACTAGCGGGGGGCCAAGAGACCCAGTACTTC; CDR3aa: CASSSGLAGGQETQYF
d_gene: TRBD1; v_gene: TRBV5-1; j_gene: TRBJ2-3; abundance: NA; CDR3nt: TGCGCCAGCAGCCAGACAGGGAGCACAGATACGCAGTATTTT; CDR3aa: CASSQTGSTDTQYF
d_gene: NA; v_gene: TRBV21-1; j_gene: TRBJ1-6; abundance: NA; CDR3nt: TGTGCCAGCAGCAAAGTGGGGACAGGGGTTTCACCCCTCCACTTT; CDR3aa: CASSKVGTGVSPLHF
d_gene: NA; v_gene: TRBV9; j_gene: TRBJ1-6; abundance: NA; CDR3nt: TGTGCCAGCAGCGGGGGAGGAGGGTCTGGCTCACCCCTCCACTTT; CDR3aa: CASSGGGGSGSPLHF
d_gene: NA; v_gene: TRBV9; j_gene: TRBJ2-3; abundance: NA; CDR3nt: TGTGCCAGCAGCGTAGTTCCCAGCACAGATACGCAGTATTTT; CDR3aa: CASSVVPSTDTQYF
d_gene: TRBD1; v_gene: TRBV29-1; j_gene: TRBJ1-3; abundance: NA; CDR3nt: TGCAGCGCCGGGACAGCCGGAAACACCATATATTTT; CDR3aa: CSAGTAGNTIYF
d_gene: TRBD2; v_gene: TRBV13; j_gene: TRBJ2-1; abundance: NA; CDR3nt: TGTACCAGCAGCTTAGTAGGCCTAGCGGGGGACAATGAGCAGTTCTTC; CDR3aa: CTSSLVGLAGDNEQFF
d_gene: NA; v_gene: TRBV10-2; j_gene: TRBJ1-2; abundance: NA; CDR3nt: TGCGCCAGCAGTGAGCCCCGAGGGCCAAATCTAGGGTATGGCTGCACCTTC; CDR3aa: CASSEPRGPNLGYGCTF
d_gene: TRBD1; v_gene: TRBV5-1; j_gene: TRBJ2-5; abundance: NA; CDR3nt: TGCGCCAGCAGCCCTTTCGTTGTGGACAGGGCTGGGGAGACCCAGTACTTC; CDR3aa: CASSPFVVDRAGETQYF
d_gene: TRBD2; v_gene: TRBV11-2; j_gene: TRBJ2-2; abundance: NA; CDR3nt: TGTGCCAGCAGCTTAGTACTAGCGGGCGGGGAGCTGTTTTTT; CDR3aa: CASSLVLAGGELFF
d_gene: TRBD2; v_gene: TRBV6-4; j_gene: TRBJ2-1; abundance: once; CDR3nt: TGTGCCAGCAGTGACGGGACTAGCGGCAATGAGCAGTTCTTC; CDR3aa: CASSDGTSGNEQFF
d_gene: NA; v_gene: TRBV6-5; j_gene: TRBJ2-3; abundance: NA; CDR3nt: TGTGCCAGCAGTTACTCGAACCCGACAGATACGCAGTATTTT; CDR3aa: CASSYSNPTDTQYF
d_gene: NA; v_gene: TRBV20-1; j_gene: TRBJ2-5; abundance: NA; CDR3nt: TGCAGTGGCCTCCTTTTAGAGACCCAGTACTTC; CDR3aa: CSGLLLETQYF
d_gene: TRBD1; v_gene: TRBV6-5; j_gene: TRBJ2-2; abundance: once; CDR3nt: TGTGCCAGCAGTTACACGACAGGGGAGCACGGGGAGCTGTTTTTT; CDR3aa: CASSYTTGEHGELFF
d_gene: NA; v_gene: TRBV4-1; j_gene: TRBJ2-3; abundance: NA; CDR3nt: TGCGCCAGCAGCGAAAAATTCACGACAGATACGCAGTATTTT; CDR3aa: CASSEKFTTDTQYF
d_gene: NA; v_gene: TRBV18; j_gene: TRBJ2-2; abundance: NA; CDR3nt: TGTGCCAGCTCACCGGGACGGGTTAACACCGGGGAGCTGTTTTTT; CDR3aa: CASSPGRVNTGELFF
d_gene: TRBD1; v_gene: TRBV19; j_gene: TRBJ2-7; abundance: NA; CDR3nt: TGTGCCAGTAGTATCACCCCTGAAGGACAGGGCGACGAGCAGTACTTC; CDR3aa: CASSITPEGQGDEQYF
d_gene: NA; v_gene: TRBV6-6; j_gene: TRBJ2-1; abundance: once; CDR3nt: TGTGCCAGCAGTTACGCAGGGATAAATGAGCAGTTCTTC; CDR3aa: CASSYAGINEQFF
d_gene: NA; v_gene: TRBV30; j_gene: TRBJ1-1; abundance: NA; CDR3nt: TGTGCCTGGAGCCAAACCCCCCCGGCCTCTGAAGCTTTCTTT; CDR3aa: CAWSQTPPASEAFF
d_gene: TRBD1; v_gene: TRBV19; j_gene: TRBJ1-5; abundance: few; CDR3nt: TGTGCCAGTACTTTCAGGGGGGCCAATCAGCCCCAGCATTTT; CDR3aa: CASTFRGANQPQHF
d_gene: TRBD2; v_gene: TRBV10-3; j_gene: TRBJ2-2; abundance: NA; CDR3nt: TGTGCCATCAGTGATCTTCTAGGGACTAGTACCGGGGAGCTGTTTTTT; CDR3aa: CAISDLLGTSTGELFF
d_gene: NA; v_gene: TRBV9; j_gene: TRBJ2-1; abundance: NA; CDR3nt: TGTGCCAGCAGCGTAGGGTCACAGGGAAATGAGCAGTTCTTC; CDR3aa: CASSVGSQGNEQFF
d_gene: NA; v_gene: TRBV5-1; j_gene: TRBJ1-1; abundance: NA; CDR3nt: TGCGCCAGCACCCCACCAGGGACTATGAACACTGAAGCTTTCTTT; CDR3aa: CASTPPGTMNTEAFF
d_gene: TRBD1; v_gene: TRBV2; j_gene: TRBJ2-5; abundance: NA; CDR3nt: TGTGCCAGCAGAGGGACAGGCACCCAAGAGACCCAGTACTTC; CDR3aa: CASRGTGTQETQYF
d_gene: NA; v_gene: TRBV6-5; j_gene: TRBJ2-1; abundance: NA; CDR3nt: TGTGCCAGCAGTTATGGAATGGAGCAGTTCTTC; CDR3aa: CASSYGMEQFF
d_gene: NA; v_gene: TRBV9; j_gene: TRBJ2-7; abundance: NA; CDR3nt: TGTGCCAGCAGCGGTCCAGGTATATACGAGCAGTACTTC; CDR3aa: CASSGPGIYEQYF
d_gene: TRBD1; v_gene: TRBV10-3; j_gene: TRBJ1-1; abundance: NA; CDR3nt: TGTGCCATCAGTGGTGTAAAGGGGGCCAAGGAGGGTGAAGCTTTCTTT; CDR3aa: CAISGVKGAKEGEAFF
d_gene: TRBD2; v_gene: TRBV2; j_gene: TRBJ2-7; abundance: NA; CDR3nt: TGTGCCAGCATTCCCGGGACTAACGAGCAGTACTTC; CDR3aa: CASIPGTNEQYF
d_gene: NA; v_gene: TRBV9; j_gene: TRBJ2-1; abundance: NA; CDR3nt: TGTGCCAGCGGAGGAGGTAGCAATGAGCAGTTCTTC; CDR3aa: CASGGGSNEQFF
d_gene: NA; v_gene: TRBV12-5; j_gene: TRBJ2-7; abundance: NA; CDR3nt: TGTGCTAGTGGTTTGGTACTCCTCTCCAGGGCACTGGGAGTGGACGAGCAGTACTTC; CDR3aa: CASGLVLLSRALGVDEQYF
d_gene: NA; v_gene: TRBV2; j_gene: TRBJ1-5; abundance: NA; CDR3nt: TGTGCCAGCAGTGAGGGCAATCAGCCCCAGCATTTT; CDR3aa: CASSEGNQPQHF
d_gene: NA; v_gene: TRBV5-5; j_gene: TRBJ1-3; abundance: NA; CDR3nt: TGTGCCAGCAGCTTGGGTGGCTCTGGAAACACCATATATTTT; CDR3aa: CASSLGGSGNTIYF
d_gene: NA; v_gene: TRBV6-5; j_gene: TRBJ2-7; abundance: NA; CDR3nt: TGTGCCAGCAGCAAAGGTTTAGTCCTACGGGACGAGCAGTACTTC; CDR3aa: CASSKGLVLRDEQYF
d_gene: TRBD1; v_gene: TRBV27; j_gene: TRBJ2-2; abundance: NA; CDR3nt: TGTGCCAGCAGTTCCCCGACAGGGAAGGGCGCCGGGGAGCTGTTTTTT; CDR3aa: CASSSPTGKGAGELFF
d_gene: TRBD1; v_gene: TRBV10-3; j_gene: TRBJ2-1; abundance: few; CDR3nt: TGTGCCATCAGGAGGACAGGGGGCAACAATGAGCAGTTCTTC; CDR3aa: CAIRRTGGNNEQFF
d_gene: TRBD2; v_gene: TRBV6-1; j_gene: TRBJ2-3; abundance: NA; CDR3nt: TGTGCCAGCAGTGGCTCGATCGGACTAGCGGGGGGTCGTAGCACAGATACGCAGTATTTT; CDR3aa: CASSGSIGLAGGRSTDTQYF
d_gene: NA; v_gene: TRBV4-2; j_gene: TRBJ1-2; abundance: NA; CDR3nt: TGTGCCAGCAGCTTAAGGGGAGGGAGCTATGGCTACACCTTC; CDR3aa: CASSLRGGSYGYTF
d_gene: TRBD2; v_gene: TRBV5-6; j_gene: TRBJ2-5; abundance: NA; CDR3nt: TGTGCCAGCAGCTTGGAGGAGGGTCTGGGGGGGCAAGAGACCCAGTACTTC; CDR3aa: CASSLEEGLGGQETQYF
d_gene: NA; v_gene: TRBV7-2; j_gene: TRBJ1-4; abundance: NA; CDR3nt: TGTGCCAGCAGCTTAAACGCGCTCAGGGCGGCTAATGAAAAACTGTTTTTT; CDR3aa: CASSLNALRAANEKLFF
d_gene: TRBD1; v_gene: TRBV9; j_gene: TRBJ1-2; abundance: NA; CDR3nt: TGTGCCAGCAGCTCCCAGACAGGGGCATTGGGAGGCTACACCTTC; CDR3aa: CASSSQTGALGGYTF
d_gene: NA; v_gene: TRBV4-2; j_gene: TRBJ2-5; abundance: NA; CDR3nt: TGTGCCAGCAGCCAGGGGGTAAAGGAGGATCAAGAGACCCAGTACTTC; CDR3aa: CASSQGVKEDQETQYF
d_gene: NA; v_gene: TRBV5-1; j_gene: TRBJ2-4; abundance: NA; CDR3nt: TGCGCCAGCAGCCGGGGCCAAAACATTCAGTACTTC; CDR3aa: CASSRGQNIQYF
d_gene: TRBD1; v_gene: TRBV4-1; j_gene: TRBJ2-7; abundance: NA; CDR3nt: TGCGCCAGCAGCCCTAAGTCGGGACAGGGACCAGCCTGGGCCTACGAGCAGTACTTC; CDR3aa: CASSPKSGQGPAWAYEQYF
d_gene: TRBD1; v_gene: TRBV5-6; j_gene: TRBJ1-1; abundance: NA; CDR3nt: TGTGCCAGCAGCTGGACAGGGGAGGCAGCTTTCTTT; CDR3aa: CASSWTGEAAFF
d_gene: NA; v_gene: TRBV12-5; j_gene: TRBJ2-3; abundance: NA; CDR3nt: TGTGCTAGTGGTTTGGCCTACAAGGTAGATACGCAGTATTTT; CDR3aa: CASGLAYKVDTQYF
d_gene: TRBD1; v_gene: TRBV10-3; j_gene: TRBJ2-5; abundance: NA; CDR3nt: TGTGCCATCAGTGAGTCTCGCCCGGACAGGCAAGAGACCCAGTACTTC; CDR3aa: CAISESRPDRQETQYF
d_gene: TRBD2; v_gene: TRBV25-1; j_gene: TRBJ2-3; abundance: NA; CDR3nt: TGTGCCAGCAGTGAGTGGCGGGGGGAGGCAGATACGCAGTATTTT; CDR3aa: CASSEWRGEADTQYF
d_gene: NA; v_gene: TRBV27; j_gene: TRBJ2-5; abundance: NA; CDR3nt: TGTGCCAGCTGGAGTCTCGGGGGTGACGAGACCCAGTACTTC; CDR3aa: CASWSLGGDETQYF